This entry is about one TCR beta chain. The CDR3 has 12 residues. Trimming stripped 8 bases from V and 6 bases from J, with 14 bases between. From germline, CDR1 is GTSNPN and CDR2 SVGIG (reference sequence). Assay used: immunoSEQ multiplex PCR; TCRdb lists only in-frame clones, some missing. Of more than 110,000 clones in the sample, about 79% are singletons; the top ten hold around 2.9%. This specimen comes from a study of blood T cell repertoires in COVID-19. V and J are TRBV30 and TRBJ2-1; tentative D call: TRBD1 (5 bases). The TCR originated in a woman between 50 and 59 years old who had recovered from COVID-19. The sequenced sample was PBMCs or T cells enriched from blood (not recorded which). CDR3: CALGHQGNEQFF. CDR3 DNA: TGTGCCCTCGGGCACCAGGGCAATGAGCAGTTCTTC.